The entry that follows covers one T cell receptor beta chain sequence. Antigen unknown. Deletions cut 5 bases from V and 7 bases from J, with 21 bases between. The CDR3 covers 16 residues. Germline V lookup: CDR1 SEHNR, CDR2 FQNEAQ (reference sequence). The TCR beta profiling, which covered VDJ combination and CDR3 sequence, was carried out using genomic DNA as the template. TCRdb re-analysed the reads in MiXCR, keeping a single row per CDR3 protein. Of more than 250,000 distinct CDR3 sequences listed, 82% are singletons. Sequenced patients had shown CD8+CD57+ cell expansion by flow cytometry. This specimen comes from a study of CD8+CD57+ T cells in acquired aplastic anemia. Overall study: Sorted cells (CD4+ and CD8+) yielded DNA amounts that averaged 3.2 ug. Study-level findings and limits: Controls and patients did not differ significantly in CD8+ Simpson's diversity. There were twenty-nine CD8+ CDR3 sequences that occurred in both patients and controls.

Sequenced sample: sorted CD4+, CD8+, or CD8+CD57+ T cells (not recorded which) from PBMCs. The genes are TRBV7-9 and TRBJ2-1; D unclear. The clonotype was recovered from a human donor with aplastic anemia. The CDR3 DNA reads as TGTGCCAGCAGCCCACTCATGAGCGATGCCCCAAATGAGCAGTTCTTC. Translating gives CASSPLMSDAPNEQFF.